Each of the 32 T cell receptor beta chains below was sequenced from the same sample in a study of TIL therapy for anti-PD-1-resistant metastatic lung cancer. This was the immunoSEQ v3 assay. Some clones are missing from TCRdb's copy, which holds only in-frame ones; the method was immunoSEQ multiplex PCR. In the table there are about 60,000 clones, about nine tenths of which are singletons. Sample time point: pre-treatment sample, taken before nivolumab and TIL therapy. The specimen comprised blood, sampled at baseline. These receptor sequences come from a person aged 25 to 85 with non-small cell lung cancer.

The chain employs TRBV30 and TRBJ1-3; D is unclear. CDR3 length: 12 residues. V lost 1 base, J lost 10 bases, and 11 bases lay in between. Per the germline V gene, CDR1 is GTSNPN and CDR2 is SVGIG (reference sequence). DNA of the CDR3: TGTGCCTGGAGTGGGGCCTTTAAAACCATATATTTT. Its translation is CAWSGAFKTIYF. Together with reference TRBV30 and TRBJ1-3, the CDR3 gives the full variable domain: SQTIHQWPATLVQPVGSPLSLECTVEGTSNPNLYWYRQAAGRGLQLLFYSVGIGQISSEVPQNLSASRPQDRQFILSSKKLLLSDSGFYLCAWSGAFKTIYFGEGSWLTVV.

This chain joins TRBV3-1 (or the pseudogene TRBV3-2) and TRBJ1-3, with D uncertain. The germline gives CDR1 LGHDT, CDR2 YNNKEL (reference sequence). The CDR3 spans 11 residues. With 8 bases removed from V and 7 bases from J, the gap between germline ends came to 9 bases. CDR3 nucleotides: TGTGCCAGCGGCCTTGGCAACACCATATATTTT. Its translation is CASGLGNTIYF.

The chain links TRBV19 to TRBJ2-7; TRBD2 matches 7 bases. J lost 3 bases, V lost 4 bases, and 3 bases had no gene match. The CDR3 loop spans 13 amino acids. CDR1 and CDR2 from the germline V gene are LNHDA and SQIVND (reference sequence). The CDR3 DNA sequence: TGTGCCAGTAGTAGGACGGGGGGCTACGAGCAGTACTTC. Translation gives CASSRTGGYEQYF. Supplemented by reference TRBV19 and TRBJ2-7, the full variable domain reads DGGITQSPKYLFRKEGQNVTLSCEQNLNHDAMYWYRQDPGQGLRLIYYSQIVNDFQKGDIAEGYSVSREKKESFPLTVTSAQKNPTAFYLCASSRTGGYEQYFGPGTRLTVT.

The genes are TRBV5-1 and TRBJ2-5; TRBD2 is a possible D gene (6 bases). Germline V gene lookup returns CDR1 SGHRS and CDR2 YFSETQ. Trimming removed 3 bases from V and 7 bases from J, with 22 bases in between. This CDR3 has 16 residues. The DNA for the CDR3 is TGCGCCAGCAGCTCGGACGGGACTGCCGTGCTTGGGACCCAGTACTTC. The encoded protein is CASSSDGTAVLGTQYF.

This clone is a singleton in its sample. The chain combines TRBV27 with TRBJ2-3; 9 bases align to TRBD2. The CDR3 consists of 16 residues. V lost 8 bases to trimming and J lost 4 bases; unmatched junction nucleotides: 13. From germline, CDR1 is MNHEY and CDR2 SMNVEV (reference sequence). The CDR3 loop is CASRSILAGGADTQYF. The DNA of the CDR3 is TGTGCCAGCCGGTCCATACTAGCGGGTGGTGCAGATACGCAGTATTTT.

J is TRBJ1-5 and V is TRBV28; possible D gene TRBD1, 5 bases. Trimming shortened V by 6 bases and J by 4 bases, and 19 bases separated the two germline ends. This CDR3 has 16 amino acids. The V gene's germline CDR1 is MDHEN and CDR2 SYDVKM. The CDR3 sequence: CASSRPPGNGNQPQHF. CDR3 nucleotides: TGTGCCAGCAGCCGACCCCCAGGGAATGGGAATCAGCCCCAGCATTTT.

This clone came up a few times. The chain combines TRBV4-1 with TRBJ2-7; unclear D gene. In germline, CDR1 is MGHRA, CDR2 YSYEKL. The V end lost 3 bases, the J end lost 2 bases, and 8 bases lay between the germline ends. The CDR3 runs to 13 residues. The CDR3 reads CASSQSMAYEQYF. The CDR3 coding sequence is TGCGCCAGCAGCCAGTCAATGGCCTACGAGCAGTACTTC.

V gene TRBV3-1 (or the pseudogene TRBV3-2) combines with J gene TRBJ1-2; D may be TRBD1 (6 bases). The germline gives CDR1 LGHDT, CDR2 YNNKEL (reference sequence). This CDR3 has 13 amino acids. Trimming left V 4 bases short and J 7 bases short, with 13 bases between. The CDR3 region is CASSRGGQVGYTF. Here the CDR3 DNA reads TGTGCCAGCAGCCGAGGGGGGCAGGTTGGCTACACCTTC.

This clone has more than one count but fewer than ten. This chain uses TRBV28 with TRBJ2-7, with TRBD1 matching over 9 bases. CDR1 and CDR2 from the germline V gene are MDHEN and SYDVKM. With 11 bases clipped from V and 1 base from J, the junction kept 21 bases outside the gene matches. This CDR3 spans 18 amino acids. The CDR3 DNA is TGTGCCGATCGGCCCAGTTACCGGGACAGGGTCTGTTCCTACGAGCAGTACTTC. Protein sequence: CADRPSYRDRVCSYEQYF.

This clone has just one count. The chain combines TRBV9 with TRBJ2-7, with D unresolved. Germline CDR1 reads SGDLS; CDR2 reads YYNGEE. Trimming took 3 bases from V and 0 from J, leaving 10 bases between them. The length of the CDR3 is 14 residues. The CDR3 DNA reads TGTGCCAGCAGCGCGGCATACTTCTCCTACGAGCAGTACTTC. Protein product: CASSAAYFSYEQYF.

The V gene is TRBV28, the J gene TRBJ2-7; 9 nucleotides agree with TRBD1. The CDR3 length is 16 residues. Germline values: CDR1 MDHEN, CDR2 SYDVKM. The J segment lost 3 bases and the V segment lost 5 bases, leaving 11 bases of the junction unmatched. This CDR3 reads CASSPPEGQGSYEQYF. The CDR3, as DNA: TGTGCCAGCAGTCCCCCAGAGGGACAGGGAAGCTACGAGCAGTACTTC.

In its sample, this clone was seen once. This chain links TRBV29-1 with TRBJ2-5; no firm D call. Trimming removed 0 bases from V and 4 bases from J, with 12 bases in between. Germline loops: CDR1 SQVTM, CDR2 ANQGSEA. CDR3 size: 14 residues. The CDR3 DNA reads as TGCAGCGTTGAAGAGAACGAGGTAGGAGAGACCCAGTACTTC. It encodes CSVEENEVGETQYF.

The chain links TRBV27 to TRBJ2-1; 7 bases fit TRBD1. This CDR3 is 15 amino acids long. Germline loops: CDR1 MNHEY, CDR2 SMNVEV (reference sequence). V lost 4 bases to trimming and J lost 5 bases; unmatched junction nucleotides: 8. The CDR3 nucleotides are TGTGCCAGCAGTTCCGACAGGGCGTACGACAATGAGCAGTTCTTC. Amino acid sequence: CASSSDRAYDNEQFF.

This clone was seen a few times. The V and J genes are TRBV12-3 or TRBV12-4 and TRBJ1-5, with D uncertain. The V and J ends lost 3 bases and 5 bases respectively, with 8 bases between them. The CDR3 runs 13 residues. The CDR3 protein is CASSFRVDQPQHF. The CDR3 region has the DNA TGTGCCAGCAGTTTCCGGGTTGATCAGCCCCAGCATTTT.

This sequence joins TRBV5-1 and TRBJ2-7; D not resolved. The V gene lost 10 bases and the J gene lost 0 bases, with 17 bases spanning the gap. This CDR3 is 14 amino acids long. Germline V lookup: CDR1 SGHRS, CDR2 YFSETQ. The chain's CDR3 is CASRRETDSYEQYF. The CDR3 coding sequence is TGCGCCTCTAGGCGTGAGACGGACTCCTACGAGCAGTACTTC.

CDR3 in amino acids: CASSLSPGAPNYGYTF. CDR3 DNA: TGTGCCAGCAGCTTAAGCCCAGGGGCCCCTAACTATGGCTACACCTTC. The gene calls are TRBV11-2 and TRBJ1-2; the D gene is possibly TRBD1 (6 bases). Between the trimmed V and J ends, which lost 2 bases and 0 bases, there was a span of 13 bases. Germline-derived CDR1 and CDR2 are SGHAT and FQNNGV. This CDR3 spans 16 amino acids.

The rearrangement links TRBV4-1 to TRBJ1-1, with D unresolved. The CDR3 has 15 amino acids. Trimming took 4 bases from V and 8 from J, leaving 20 bases between them. Looked up from germline, CDR1 is MGHRA and CDR2 is YSYEKL. The CDR3 loop reads CASSRESSIVVEAFF. The CDR3 DNA reads TGCGCCAGCAGCCGAGAAAGCTCGATTGTGGTCGAAGCTTTCTTT.

The chain carries TRBV5-1 and TRBJ1-2, with 8 nucleotides matching TRBD1. The J segment lost 0 bases and the V segment lost 4 bases, leaving 5 bases of the junction unmatched. CDR1 and CDR2 (germline): SGHRS, YFSETQ. CDR3 length equals 15 residues. The CDR3 DNA sequence: TGCGCCAGCAGCCGAGGACAGGGAACTAACTATGGCTACACCTTC. It is translated as CASSRGQGTNYGYTF.

The gene calls are TRBV10-3 and TRBJ1-1; D gene uncertain. Germline V gives CDR1 ENHRY, CDR2 SYGVKD. The V and J ends lost 10 bases and 1 base respectively, with 7 bases between them. The CDR3 is made up of 11 amino acids. The CDR3 loop reads CASRENTEAFF. In DNA, the CDR3 is TGTGCCAGCAGAGAGAACACTGAAGCTTTCTTT.

The CDR3 DNA reads TGTGCCAGTAGTATTTCCCCTCAGGGGAGCGAGCAGTACTTC. Its translation: CASSISPQGSEQYF. The genes are TRBV19 and TRBJ2-7, with D tentatively TRBD1 (6 bases). V gave up 3 bases and J gave up 6 bases, with 15 bases separating them. This CDR3 spans 14 amino acids. CDR1 is LNHDA and CDR2 is SQIVND in the germline V gene (reference sequence).

The gene calls are TRBV2 and TRBJ1-1; D may be TRBD1 (5 bases). The CDR3 contains 12 residues. Germline V CDR1 and CDR2: SNHLY, FYNNEI. V shed 7 bases and J shed 3 bases, with 9 bases lying between them. CDR3 region: CASMQGHTEAFF. In DNA form, the CDR3 reads TGTGCCAGCATGCAGGGACACACTGAAGCTTTCTTT.

CDR3 loop: CASSLVKYEQYF. The CDR3 DNA follows: TGTGCCAGCAGCTTAGTCAAGTACGAGCAGTACTTC. The chain carries TRBV7-2 and TRBJ2-7; D is ambiguous. Looked up from germline, CDR1 is SGHTA and CDR2 is FQGNSA. V was cut by 1 base and J by 4 bases, with 5 bases left in between. The CDR3 consists of 12 residues.

The gene calls are TRBV18 and TRBJ2-7; D gene uncertain. The germline V gene has CDR1 KGHSH and CDR2 LQKENI. The V and J ends lost 3 bases and 1 base respectively, with 10 bases between them. The length of the CDR3 is 14 residues. The CDR3 DNA is TGTGCCAGCTCACCCAGCCGAGCTTCCTACGAGCAGTACTTC. Amino acids: CASSPSRASYEQYF. Variable domain in full (rest from reference TRBV18 and TRBJ2-7): NAGVMQNPRHLVRRRGQEARLRCSPMKGHSHVYWYRQLPEEGLKFMVYLQKENIIDESGMPKERFSAEFPKEGPSILRIQQVVRGDSAAYFCASSPSRASYEQYFGPGTRLTVT.

The chain combines TRBV28 with TRBJ1-4; D remains unclear. Germline CDR1 reads MDHEN; CDR2 reads SYDVKM. V was clipped by 11 bases and J by 0 bases, with 10 bases between them. This CDR3 region has 13 residues. CDR3 in amino acids: CAGSGPTNEKLFF. CDR3 DNA: TGTGCCGGGAGTGGGCCAACTAATGAAAAACTGTTTTTT.

A single count supports this clone. The chain recombines TRBV5-5 with TRBJ2-3; TRBD1 aligns across 9 bases. The CDR3 runs to 16 residues. CDR1 is SGHKS and CDR2 is YYEKEE in the germline V gene (reference sequence). After removal of 6 bases from V and 0 bases from J, the junction contained 8 bases not matched to a gene. The chain's CDR3 is CASTPAGQGSTDTQYF. Written as DNA, the CDR3 is TGTGCCAGCACTCCTGCGGGACAGGGAAGCACAGATACGCAGTATTTT.

J is TRBJ2-7 and V is TRBV6-1; D uncertain. In germline, CDR1 is MNHNS, CDR2 SASEGT. CDR3 size: 14 residues. V lost 2 bases and J 0 bases, leaving 8 bases between the germline ends. For the CDR3, the DNA is TGTGCCAGCAGTGAACCTTTAAGCTCCTACGAGCAGTACTTC. This sequence encodes CASSEPLSSYEQYF.

The chain combines TRBV6-6 with TRBJ1-3; D remains ambiguous. Trimming removed 3 bases at V and 1 base at J, with 7 bases between. The CDR3 is made up of 14 amino acids. The germline gives CDR1 MNHNY, CDR2 SVGAGI (reference sequence). CDR3 in DNA: TGTGCCAGCAGTTATCGGGGATCTGGAAACACCATATATTTT. Protein product: CASSYRGSGNTIYF.

As DNA, the CDR3 is TGTGCCAGCAGCTTTGACAGGGGGACTGGCTACACCTTC. Translating gives CASSFDRGTGYTF. The rearrangement uses TRBV7-9 and TRBJ1-2; TRBD1 matches at 9 bases. Unmatched junction bases numbered 3, after V lost 3 bases and J lost 7 bases. CDR1 and CDR2 (germline): SEHNR, FQNEAQ (reference sequence). This CDR3 has 13 residues.

This chain connects TRBV25-1 to TRBJ2-2; tentatively, D is TRBD1 (5 bases). The V gene's germline CDR1 is MGHDK and CDR2 SYGVNS. The V end lost 6 bases, the J end lost 1 base, and 18 bases lay between the germline ends. The CDR3 runs 17 residues. The CDR3 sequence is CASSYTIDSQNTGELFF. Here the CDR3 DNA reads TGTGCCAGCAGCTACACCATCGACAGCCAGAACACCGGGGAGCTGTTTTTT.

V is TRBV27 and J is TRBJ1-1; D is ambiguous. Per the germline V gene, CDR1 is MNHEY and CDR2 is SMNVEV (reference sequence). The CDR3 runs to 14 residues. Trimming cost V 1 base and J 3 bases, with 9 bases left between them. CDR3 in DNA: TGTGCCAGCAGTTTATGGGGAGGAGACACTGAAGCTTTCTTT. Its protein is CASSLWGGDTEAFF.

This clone was seen once. In DNA form, the CDR3 reads TGTGCCAGCAGATCCACTCTGGACGTCACTGAAGCTTTCTTT. As protein: CASRSTLDVTEAFF. The genes are TRBV28 and TRBJ1-1; D uncertain. Germline CDR1 MDHEN, CDR2 SYDVKM. The CDR3 is made up of 14 amino acids. V gave up 6 bases and J gave up 4 bases, with 15 bases separating them.

This chain uses TRBV5-1 with TRBJ1-6; no clear D gene. Trimming left V 7 bases short and J 5 bases short, with 16 bases between. The length of the CDR3 is 15 residues. Germline V gene lookup returns CDR1 SGHRS and CDR2 YFSETQ. The chain's CDR3 is CASSPRTADNSPLHF. For the CDR3, the DNA is TGCGCCAGCTCACCTCGGACGGCCGATAATTCACCCCTCCACTTT.